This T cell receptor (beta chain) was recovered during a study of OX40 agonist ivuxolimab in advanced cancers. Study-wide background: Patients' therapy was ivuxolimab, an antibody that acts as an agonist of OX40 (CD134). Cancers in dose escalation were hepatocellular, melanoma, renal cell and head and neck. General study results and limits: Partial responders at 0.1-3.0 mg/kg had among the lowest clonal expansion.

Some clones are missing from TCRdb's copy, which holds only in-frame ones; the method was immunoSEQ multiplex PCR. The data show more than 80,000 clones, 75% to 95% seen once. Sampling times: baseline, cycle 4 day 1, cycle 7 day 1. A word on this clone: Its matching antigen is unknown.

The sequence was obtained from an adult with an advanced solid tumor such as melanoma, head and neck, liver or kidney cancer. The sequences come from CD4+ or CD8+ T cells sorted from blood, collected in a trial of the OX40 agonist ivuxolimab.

CDR3 nucleotides: TGCGCCAGCAGTGAGCGCCTGGAAGAGACCCAGTACTTC. Amino acids: CASSERLEETQYF. The chain joins TRBV10-1 to TRBJ2-5; D uncertain. CDR3 length equals 13 residues. Trimming removed 2 bases from V and 3 bases from J, with 7 bases in between. Per germline, CDR1 WNHNN and CDR2 SYGVQD (reference sequence).